This T cell receptor beta chain is drawn from a study of blood T cell repertoires in COVID-19. Turning to the study itself: Specimens from acute and convalescent COVID-19 originated in the United States, Italy and Spain. Nucleic acid was either cDNA or gDNA, and it came from T cells, B-cell-depleted T cells, or PBMCs.

Original processing methods: Reference gene primer amplification gave nucleated cell count estimates. Sequencing used immunoSEQ multiplex PCR; TCRdb keeps in-frame clones, though not all of them. V and J calls and clone size are given by that table; D and trimming were obtained from the DNA. This table has about 240,000 clones, about 80% appearing once. This clone was counted a few times. This TCR came from a woman aged 80 or over with acute or convalescent COVID-19. Sequencing was performed on peripheral blood.

The CDR3 sequence: CAWTRNTDTQYF. Written as DNA, the CDR3 is TGTGCCTGGACGAGAAACACAGATACGCAGTATTTT. The chain uses TRBV30 and TRBJ2-3; D ambiguous. The CDR3 consists of 12 residues. Trimming shortened V by 4 bases and J by 2 bases, and 7 bases separated the two germline ends. CDR1 is GTSNPN, CDR2 SVGIG, per germline (reference sequence).